This record concerns one T cell receptor beta chain sequence. This sample is part of a study of CD4 T cell repertoires in COVID-19. From germline, CDR1 is SGHTA and CDR2 FQGNSA. Between the trimmed V and J ends, which lost 4 bases and 10 bases, there was a span of 13 bases. The CDR3 totals 13 residues. The repertoire was sequenced with immunoSEQ multiplex PCR; TCRdb's copy has only in-frame clones and lacks some. The data hold 70,000 to 95,000 clones, with about four fifths observed a single time. The chain employs TRBV7-2 and TRBJ1-4; possibly TRBD1 for D (5 bases). The sample in question was CD4+ T cells from peripheral blood, obtained after recovery from COVID-19. The TCR was taken from a human donor who had COVID-19. Written as DNA, the CDR3 is TGTGCCAGCAGCTCCAGCGGGGGTACAAAACTGTTTTTT. This translates into CASSSSGGTKLFF.